These 10 T cell receptor beta chains were all obtained from the same sample, sequenced in a study of cytomegalovirus exposure and HLA in healthy donors. 60 Vbeta and 13 Jbeta primers were used in PCR. The table came from immunoSEQ multiplex PCR; TCRdb's copy has only in-frame clones and leaves some out. The sample includes some 70,000 clones, 60% to 75% of them seen just once. Specimen: PBMCs. These receptors were obtained from a male donor in good health and CMV-seropositive.

V gene TRBV6-6 combines with J gene TRBJ2-1; 7 nucleotides align to TRBD2. Per the germline V gene, CDR1 is MNHNY and CDR2 is SVGAGI (reference sequence). CDR3 length: 14 residues. J lost 6 bases, V lost 2 bases, and 4 bases had no gene match. In DNA form, the CDR3 reads TGTGCCAGCAGTTACCTCGCTAGCGGCAATGAGCAGTTCTTC. This codes for CASSYLASGNEQFF.

The chain recombines TRBV2 with TRBJ1-2, with D possibly matching TRBD1 (5 bases). This CDR3 is 14 amino acids long. Germline loops: CDR1 SNHLY, CDR2 FYNNEI. V was clipped by 3 bases and J by 2 bases, with 10 bases between them. For the CDR3, the DNA is TGTGCCAGCAGTGATAGACAGAACAACTATGGCTACACCTTC. It codes for CASSDRQNNYGYTF.

This clone was detected only once. This chain connects TRBV9 to TRBJ2-5, with D perhaps matching TRBD2 (6 bases). The CDR3 is made up of 14 amino acids. Trimming took 4 bases from V and 5 from J, leaving 15 bases between them. Germline V gene lookup returns CDR1 SGDLS and CDR2 YYNGEE. The CDR3 reads CASSPGGGGETQYF. CDR3 nucleotides: TGTGCCAGCAGCCCTGGAGGCGGAGGGGAGACCCAGTACTTC.

This clone came up once. The chain is built from TRBV18 and TRBJ2-5, with no clear D. This CDR3 comprises 15 residues. Germline CDR1 is KGHSH and CDR2 is LQKENI. The V end was cut by 3 bases, the J end by 0 bases, with 11 bases between. CDR3 nucleotide sequence: TGTGCCAGCTCACCTACGCAGTTGTACCAAGAGACCCAGTACTTC. Amino acid sequence: CASSPTQLYQETQYF.

DNA for the CDR3: TGTGCCACCAGCAGAGAGCGGGGGTCCTACGAGCAGTACTTC. As protein: CATSRERGSYEQYF. V and J are TRBV15 and TRBJ2-7; 7 nucleotides align to TRBD2. Per germline, CDR1 LNHNV and CDR2 YYDKDF (reference sequence). The CDR3 runs 14 residues. The V gene end was trimmed by 0 bases and the J gene end by 1 base; junction bases not matched to a gene: 0.

This chain joins TRBV6-5 and TRBJ1-5, with TRBD1 matching 7 bases. Germline V gives CDR1 MNHEY, CDR2 SVGAGI. V lost 5 bases and J lost 3; bases outside the gene matches: 4. CDR3 length: 14 amino acids. This CDR3 reads CASSKTGHNQPQHF. DNA for the CDR3: TGTGCCAGCAGTAAGACAGGGCACAATCAGCCCCAGCATTTT.

This chain joins TRBV30 and TRBJ1-4; no reliable D call. Trimming pared 3 bases from V and 3 bases from J, leaving 11 bases between. The CDR3 consists of 14 residues. Germline lookup yields CDR1 GTSNPN and CDR2 SVGIG (reference sequence). Here the CDR3 reads CAWSGGLANEKLFF. CDR3 nucleotides: TGTGCCTGGAGCGGCGGACTGGCTAATGAAAAACTGTTTTTT.

The chain is built from TRBV10-3 and TRBJ2-5; maybe TRBD2 (5 bases). The end of the DNA aligns better with TRBJ2-7, so the J call may be wrong. This CDR3 comprises 13 residues. Germline-derived CDR1 and CDR2 are ENHRY and SYGVKD. CDR3 protein: CAIRRREFYEQYF. CDR3 nucleotides: TGTGCCATCAGGCGACGGGAATTCTACGAGCAGTACTTC.

V gene TRBV5-1 combines with J gene TRBJ1-2; possibly TRBD1 for D (5 bases). CDR1 and CDR2 (germline): SGHRS, YFSETQ. The V end lost 0 bases, the J end lost 1 base, and 7 bases lay between the germline ends. The CDR3 sequence is 14 residues long. The CDR3 spells CASSLGTNNYGYTF. CDR3 DNA: TGCGCCAGCAGCTTGGGGACAAATAACTATGGCTACACCTTC.

The chain links TRBV29-1 to TRBJ2-7; D may be TRBD2 (6 bases). V lost 6 bases and J lost 3, with 15 bases in between. CDR3 length: 13 amino acids. Germline CDR1 is SQVTM and CDR2 is ANQGSEA. CDR3 sequence: CSVGGLAFYEQYF. In DNA form, the CDR3 reads TGCAGCGTCGGGGGTTTAGCCTTCTACGAGCAGTACTTC.